This T cell receptor beta chain was identified during a study of T-cell reconstitution after alpha-beta-depleted transplantation in children. Trimming removed 0 bases at V and 8 bases at J, with 16 bases between. Germline CDR1 is DFQATT and CDR2 is SNEGSKA (reference sequence). The CDR3 contains 14 residues. Preparation of the TCRbeta library used unique molecular identifiers. TCRdb reanalysed the PCR reads using MiXCR and keeps one entry per CDR3 protein. The sample has about 600,000 distinct CDR3 sequences, 8% to 11% seen once. Sequences were derived from PBMCs from the stem cell graft donor, sampled from the stem cell graft. V is TRBV20-1 and J is TRBJ1-2; D may be TRBD1 (5 bases). This clonotype was sampled from a human donor who donated a stem cell graft to a child with acute myeloid leukemia. Here the CDR3 DNA reads TGCAGTGCTAGAGATTGGGAGGGGCCGGGGGGCTACACCTTC. It translates to CSARDWEGPGGYTF.